The 8 T cell receptor beta chains in this list originate from one sample, sequenced in a study of T cell responses to AZD1222 COVID-19 vaccine (dated by TCRdb to about 2021). Library preparation was by the immunoSEQ multiplex PCR assay. TCRdb stores this immuneACCESS table with in-frame sequences only. Part of the clones is absent; in the studies checked, under half of the shortfall reflects unresolved V genes, and no reason is known for the rest. The sample records over 65,000 clones, about 90% of which are singletons. In total, the top ten clones hold 6.5% to 7.5% of the sample. Reading the label with the study, this specimen's time point is: baseline before first vaccination. Source: peripheral blood, taken on day 0 of AZD1222 vaccination. The receptors originated from an adult in good health.

This chain uses TRBV28 with TRBJ1-1; D unresolved. In germline, CDR1 is MDHEN, CDR2 SYDVKM. The length of the CDR3 is 11 residues. Trimming removed 6 bases at V and 3 bases at J, with 5 bases between. In nucleotides, the CDR3 is TGTGCCAGCAGCCGGGACACTGAAGCTTTCTTT. It specifies CASSRDTEAFF.

The V gene is TRBV7-9, the J gene TRBJ1-6; D might be TRBD1 (6 bases). CDR1 is SEHNR and CDR2 is FQNEAQ in the germline V gene (reference sequence). This CDR3 has 15 residues. V lost 1 base to trimming and J lost 10 bases, with 14 bases between them. CDR3 in amino acids: CASSLGLGGDSPLHF. Written as DNA, the CDR3 is TGTGCCAGCAGCTTAGGGCTGGGGGGCGACTCACCCCTCCACTTT.

The genes are TRBV3-1 (or the pseudogene TRBV3-2) and TRBJ1-2; no clear D gene. This CDR3 spans 14 amino acids. Trimming took 0 bases from V and 2 from J, leaving 7 bases between them. Germline CDR1 and CDR2: LGHDT and YNNKEL (reference sequence). The CDR3 bases are TGTGCCAGCAGCCAAGATCGCCAGAACTATGGCTACACCTTC. Its protein is CASSQDRQNYGYTF.

The chain carries TRBV28 and TRBJ2-7; D is unclear. V was trimmed by 4 bases and J by 0 bases, leaving 13 bases between them. Germline V gene data show CDR1 as MDHEN and CDR2 as SYDVKM. The CDR3 has 15 amino acids. CDR3 loop: CASSSTFGYSYEQYF. In DNA, the CDR3 is TGTGCCAGCAGTTCAACGTTCGGCTACTCCTACGAGCAGTACTTC.

The CDR3 DNA is TGCGCCAGCAGCTTGGCCGGAACAGGGGCTAATGAAAAACTGTTTTTT. Its translation is CASSLAGTGANEKLFF. This chain joins TRBV5-1 and TRBJ1-4; 7 bases are a match to TRBD1. The CDR3 spans 16 residues. Germline lookup yields CDR1 SGHRS and CDR2 YFSETQ. The junction had 5 bases not matched to a gene; V was cut back by 0 bases and J by 3 bases. The full variable domain, completed using reference TRBV5-1 and TRBJ1-4, is KAGVTQTPRYLIKTRGQQVTLSCSPISGHRSVSWYQQTPGQGLQFLFEYFSETQRNKGNFPGRFSGRQFSNSRSEMNVSTLELGDSALYLCASSLAGTGANEKLFFGSGTQLSVL.

V is TRBV19 and J is TRBJ1-3, with D possibly TRBD1 on 6 matching bases. V lost 7 bases, J lost 2 bases, and 12 bases lay in between. The CDR3 extends over 14 amino acids. Germline V gene sequence: CDR1 LNHDA, CDR2 SQIVND (reference sequence). CDR3 protein: CASTINRAGNTIYF. CDR3 coding DNA: TGTGCCAGTACCATTAACAGGGCTGGAAACACCATATATTTT.

The CDR3 loop is CASSKGFSPLHF. CDR3 sequence (DNA): TGTGCCAGCAGTAAAGGGTTCTCACCCCTCCACTTT. The chain recombines TRBV12-3 or TRBV12-4 with TRBJ1-6; no definite D call. The CDR3 has 12 residues. Between the trimmed V and J ends, which lost 5 bases and 10 bases, there was a span of 9 bases.

The chain couples TRBV25-1 to TRBJ2-7; 10 bases align to TRBD1. Germline-derived CDR1 and CDR2 are MGHDK and SYGVNS. This CDR3 has 15 residues. After removal of 11 bases from V and 5 bases from J, the junction contained 15 bases not matched to a gene. The CDR3 sequence is CACSRGDRGSDEQYF. CDR3 bases: TGTGCCTGCTCCAGGGGGGACAGGGGTTCTGACGAGCAGTACTTC.